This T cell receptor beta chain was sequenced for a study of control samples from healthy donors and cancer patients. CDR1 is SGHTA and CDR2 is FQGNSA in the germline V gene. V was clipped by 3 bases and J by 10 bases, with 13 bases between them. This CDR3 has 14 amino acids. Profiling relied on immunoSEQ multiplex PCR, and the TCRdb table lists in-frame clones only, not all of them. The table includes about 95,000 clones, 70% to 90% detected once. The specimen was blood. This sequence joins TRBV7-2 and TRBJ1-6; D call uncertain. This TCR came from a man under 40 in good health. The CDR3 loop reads CASSFRATDSPLHF. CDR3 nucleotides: TGTGCCAGCAGCTTCCGGGCCACCGACTCACCCCTCCACTTT.